This T cell receptor beta chain was captured in a study of T cells in severe cutaneous drug reactions. In the study overall: A European registry, Taiwan and Thailand supplied patients during about 2011 to 2018.

The patients sequenced had a carbamazepine-induced Stevens-Johnson syndrome or toxic epidermal necrolysis reaction. TCR subtype-specific primers in iRepertoire multiplex PCR prepared libraries for bulk and single-cell sequencing. TCRdb reprocessed the multiplex PCR reads, keeping one entry per CDR3 protein, no DNA. Its clone listing holds some 5,000 distinct CDR3 sequences. The CDR3 is 15 residues long. Germline lookup yields CDR1 MNHNS and CDR2 SASEGT. The TCR sequence derives from a human donor with a severe cutaneous adverse drug reaction. Material for sequencing was PBMCs. V is TRBV6-1 and J is TRBJ2-1; TCRdb outputs TRBD2, but without DNA this stays unchecked. The CDR3 loop reads CASSAGTSGYNEQFF.